The sample holds many counts of the clone carrying this T cell receptor (beta chain). Its antigen is still unknown. The CDR3 covers 18 residues. Losses at the gene ends were 8 bases for V and 1 base for J; bases not matched to a gene: 16. cDNA molecules, individually, were tagged with unique molecular identifiers. Using its own MiXCR run on the 5' RACE reads, TCRdb lists one record per CDR3 protein. The sample comprises some 42,000 distinct CDR3 sequences, about 6% of which are singletons, and about 8.3% rests with the top ten. The data are from a study of early T cells in non-severe SARS-CoV-2 infection. About the research overall: Sequencing of unsorted whole blood was done on bulk RNA, leaving chains unpaired.

Study-wide findings and caveats: CD4 and private specificities were missed by VDJdb matching, which favored anti-spike CD8 responses.

This chain uses TRBV12-3 or TRBV12-4 with TRBJ2-7, with 11 bases aligning to TRBD2. The source material was whole blood, sampled at baseline. The clonotype comes from an adult who was a healthcare worker with PCR-confirmed SARS-CoV-2 infection or an uninfected control (not recorded which). The chain's CDR3 is CASALGGLAGGLSYEQYF. CDR3 sequence (DNA): TGTGCCAGCGCCCTTGGGGGATTAGCGGGGGGGCTTTCCTACGAGCAGTACTTC.